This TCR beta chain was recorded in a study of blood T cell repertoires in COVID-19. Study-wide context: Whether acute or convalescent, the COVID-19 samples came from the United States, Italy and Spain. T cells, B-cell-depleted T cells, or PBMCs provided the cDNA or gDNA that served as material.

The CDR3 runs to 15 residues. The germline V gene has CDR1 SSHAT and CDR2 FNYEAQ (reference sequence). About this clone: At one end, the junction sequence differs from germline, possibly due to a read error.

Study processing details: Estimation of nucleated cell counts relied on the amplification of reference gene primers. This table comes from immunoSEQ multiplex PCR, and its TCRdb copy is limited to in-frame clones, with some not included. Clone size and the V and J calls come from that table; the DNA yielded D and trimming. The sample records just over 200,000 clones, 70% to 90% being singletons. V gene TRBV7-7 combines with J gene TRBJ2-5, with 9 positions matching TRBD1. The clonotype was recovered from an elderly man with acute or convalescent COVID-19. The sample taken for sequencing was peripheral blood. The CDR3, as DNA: TGTGCTAGCAGCATTCGGACAGGGGTGGGGGAGACCCAGTACTTC. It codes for CASSIRTGVGETQYF.